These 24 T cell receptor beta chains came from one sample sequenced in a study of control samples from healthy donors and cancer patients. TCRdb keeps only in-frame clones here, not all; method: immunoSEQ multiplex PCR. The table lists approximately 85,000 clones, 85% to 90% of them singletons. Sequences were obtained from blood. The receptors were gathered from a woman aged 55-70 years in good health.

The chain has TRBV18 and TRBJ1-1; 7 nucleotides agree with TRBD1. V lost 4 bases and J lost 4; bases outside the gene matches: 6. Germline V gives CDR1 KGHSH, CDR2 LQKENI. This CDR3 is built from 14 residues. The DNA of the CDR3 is TGTGCCAGCTCACAGGGGGCGGCGAGCACTGAAGCTTTCTTT. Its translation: CASSQGAASTEAFF.

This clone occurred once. CDR3 region: CASSFASSYEQYF. The CDR3 nucleotides read TGTGCCAGCAGTTTTGCGAGCTCCTACGAGCAGTACTTC. The chain employs TRBV12-3 or TRBV12-4 and TRBJ2-7; D uncertain. V lost 3 bases, J lost 0 bases, and 6 bases lay in between. The CDR3 is 13 amino acids.

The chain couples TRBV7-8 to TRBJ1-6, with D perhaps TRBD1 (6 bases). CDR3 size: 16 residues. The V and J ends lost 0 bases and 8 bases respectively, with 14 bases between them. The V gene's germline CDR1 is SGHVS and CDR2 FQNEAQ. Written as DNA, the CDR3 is TGTGCCAGCAGCTTAGCCCCACCGGGACACTATTCACCCCTCCACTTT. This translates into CASSLAPPGHYSPLHF.

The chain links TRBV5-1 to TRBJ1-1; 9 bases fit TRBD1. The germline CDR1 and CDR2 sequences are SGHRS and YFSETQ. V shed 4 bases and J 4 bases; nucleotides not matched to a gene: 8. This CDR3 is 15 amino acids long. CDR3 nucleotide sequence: TGCGCCAGCAGCCCTGGACAGGGGTTGAGCACTGAAGCTTTCTTT. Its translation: CASSPGQGLSTEAFF.

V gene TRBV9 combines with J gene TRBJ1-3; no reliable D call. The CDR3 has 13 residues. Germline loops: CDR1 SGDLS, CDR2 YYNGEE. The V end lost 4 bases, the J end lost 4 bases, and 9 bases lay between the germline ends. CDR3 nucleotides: TGTGCCAGCAGCCCGCCCGGGGGAAACACCATATATTTT. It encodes CASSPPGGNTIYF. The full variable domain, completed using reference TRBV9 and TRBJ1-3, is DSGVTQTPKHLITATGQRVTLRCSPRSGDLSVYWYQQSLDQGLQFLIQYYNGEERAKGNILERFSAQQFPDLHSELNLSSLELGDSALYFCASSPPGGNTIYFGEGSWLTVV.

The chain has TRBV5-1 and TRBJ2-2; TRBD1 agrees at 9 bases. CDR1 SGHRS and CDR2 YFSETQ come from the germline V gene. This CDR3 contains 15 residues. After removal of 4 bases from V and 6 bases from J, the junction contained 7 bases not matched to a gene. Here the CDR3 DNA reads TGCGCCAGCAGCCTTGACAGGGGGGGTGCCGGGGAGCTGTTTTTT. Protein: CASSLDRGGAGELFF.

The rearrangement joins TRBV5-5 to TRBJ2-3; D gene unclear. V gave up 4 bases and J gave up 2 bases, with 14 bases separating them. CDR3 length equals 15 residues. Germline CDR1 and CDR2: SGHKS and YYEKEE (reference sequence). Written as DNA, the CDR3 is TGTGCCAGCAGCCCCAGGCCGGGCATCACAGATACGCAGTATTTT. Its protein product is CASSPRPGITDTQYF.

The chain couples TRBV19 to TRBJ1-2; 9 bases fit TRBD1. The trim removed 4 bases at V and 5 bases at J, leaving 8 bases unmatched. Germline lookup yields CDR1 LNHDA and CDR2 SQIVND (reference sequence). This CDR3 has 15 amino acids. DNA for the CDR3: TGTGCCAGTAGTACCGAGGGACAGGGCTCATATGGCTACACCTTC. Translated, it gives CASSTEGQGSYGYTF.

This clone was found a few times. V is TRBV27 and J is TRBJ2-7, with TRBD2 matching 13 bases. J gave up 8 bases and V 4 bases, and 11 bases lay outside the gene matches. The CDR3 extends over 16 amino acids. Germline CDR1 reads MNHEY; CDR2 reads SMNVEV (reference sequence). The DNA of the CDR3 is TGTGCCAGCAGTTCCGGACTAGCGGGAGTGTTCGCTAAGCAGTACTTC. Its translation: CASSSGLAGVFAKQYF.

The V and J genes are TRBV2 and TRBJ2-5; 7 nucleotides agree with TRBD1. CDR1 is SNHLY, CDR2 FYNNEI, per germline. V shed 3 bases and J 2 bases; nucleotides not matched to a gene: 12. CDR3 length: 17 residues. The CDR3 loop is CASSDKRQGDSQETQYF. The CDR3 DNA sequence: TGTGCCAGCAGTGACAAGCGACAGGGAGACAGTCAAGAGACCCAGTACTTC. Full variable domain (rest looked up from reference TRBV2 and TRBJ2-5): EPEVTQTPSHQVTQMGQEVILRCVPISNHLYFYWYRQILGQKVEFLVSFYNNEISEKSEIFDDQFSVERPDGSNFTLKIRSTKLEDSAMYFCASSDKRQGDSQETQYFGPGTRLLVL.

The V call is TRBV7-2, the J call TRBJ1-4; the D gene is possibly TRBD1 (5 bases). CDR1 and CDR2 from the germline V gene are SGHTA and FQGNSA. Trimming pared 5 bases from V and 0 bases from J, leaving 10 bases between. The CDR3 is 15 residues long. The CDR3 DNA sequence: TGTGCCAGCAGCCCTTCAGGGACAACTAATGAAAAACTGTTTTTT. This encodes CASSPSGTTNEKLFF.

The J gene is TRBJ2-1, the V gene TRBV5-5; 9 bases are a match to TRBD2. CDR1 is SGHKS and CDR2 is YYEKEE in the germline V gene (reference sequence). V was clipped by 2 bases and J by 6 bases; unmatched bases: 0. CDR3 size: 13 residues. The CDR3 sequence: CASSFSGSNEQFF. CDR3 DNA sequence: TGTGCCAGCAGCTTTAGCGGGAGCAATGAGCAGTTCTTC.

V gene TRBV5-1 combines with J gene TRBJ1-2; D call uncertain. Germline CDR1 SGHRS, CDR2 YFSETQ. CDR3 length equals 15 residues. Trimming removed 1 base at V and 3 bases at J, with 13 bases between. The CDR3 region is CASSLRPGSDYGYTF. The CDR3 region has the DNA TGCGCCAGCAGCTTGAGGCCCGGGTCTGACTATGGCTACACCTTC.

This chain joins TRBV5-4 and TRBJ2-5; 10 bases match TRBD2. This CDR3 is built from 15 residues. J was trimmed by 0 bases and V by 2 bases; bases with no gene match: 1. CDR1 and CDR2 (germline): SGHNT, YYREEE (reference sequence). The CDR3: CASSLAGGYQETQYF. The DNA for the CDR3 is TGTGCCAGCAGCTTAGCGGGGGGGTACCAAGAGACCCAGTACTTC.

The CDR3 region is CASSPTVNTEAFF. The CDR3 DNA sequence: TGTGCCAGCAGCCCGACCGTTAACACTGAAGCTTTCTTT. V is TRBV11-2 and J is TRBJ1-1; D gene ambiguous. Germline CDR1 is SGHAT and CDR2 is FQNNGV. The CDR3 covers 13 residues. V dropped 5 bases and J dropped 2 bases, with 9 bases sitting between them.

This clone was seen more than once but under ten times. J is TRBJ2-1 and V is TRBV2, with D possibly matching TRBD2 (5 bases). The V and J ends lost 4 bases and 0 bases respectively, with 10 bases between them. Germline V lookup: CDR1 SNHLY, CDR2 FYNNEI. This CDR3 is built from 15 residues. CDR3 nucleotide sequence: TGTGCCAGCAGTGTGAGTGGGAGCTCCTACAATGAGCAGTTCTTC. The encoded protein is CASSVSGSSYNEQFF.

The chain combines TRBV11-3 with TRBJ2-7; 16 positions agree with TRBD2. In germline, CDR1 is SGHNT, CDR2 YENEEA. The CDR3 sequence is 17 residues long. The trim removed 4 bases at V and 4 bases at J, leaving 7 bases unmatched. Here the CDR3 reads CASSSGLAGGLRYEQYF. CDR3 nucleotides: TGTGCCAGCAGCTCGGGACTAGCGGGGGGGTTAAGGTACGAGCAGTACTTC.

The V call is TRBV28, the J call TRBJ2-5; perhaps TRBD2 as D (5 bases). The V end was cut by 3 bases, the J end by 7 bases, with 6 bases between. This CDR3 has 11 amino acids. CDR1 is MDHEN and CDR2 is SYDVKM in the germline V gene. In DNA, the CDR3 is TGTGCCAGCAGTTTCCGGGGGACCCAGTACTTC. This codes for CASSFRGTQYF.

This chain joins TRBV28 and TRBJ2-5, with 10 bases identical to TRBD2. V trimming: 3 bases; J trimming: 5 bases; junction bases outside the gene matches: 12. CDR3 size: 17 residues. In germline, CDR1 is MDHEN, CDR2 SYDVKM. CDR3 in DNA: TGTGCCAGCAGTTTTTGGATCTCTAGCGGGAGCGGCGAGACCCAGTACTTC. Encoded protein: CASSFWISSGSGETQYF.

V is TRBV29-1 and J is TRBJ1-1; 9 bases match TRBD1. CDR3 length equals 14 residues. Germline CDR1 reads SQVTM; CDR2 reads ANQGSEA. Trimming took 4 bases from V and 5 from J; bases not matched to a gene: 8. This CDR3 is CSVARQGVGTEAFF. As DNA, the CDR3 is TGCAGCGTTGCGAGACAGGGGGTTGGGACTGAAGCTTTCTTT.

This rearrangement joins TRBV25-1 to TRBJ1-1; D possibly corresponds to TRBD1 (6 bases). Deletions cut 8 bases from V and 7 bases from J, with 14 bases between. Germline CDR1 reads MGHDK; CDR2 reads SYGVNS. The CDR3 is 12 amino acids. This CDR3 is CASDIGGLEAFF. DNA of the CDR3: TGTGCCAGCGATATAGGGGGGCTTGAAGCTTTCTTT.

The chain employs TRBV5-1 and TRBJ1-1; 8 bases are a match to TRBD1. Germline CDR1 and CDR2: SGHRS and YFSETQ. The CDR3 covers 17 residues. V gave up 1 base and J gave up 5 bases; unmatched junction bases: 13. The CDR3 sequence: CASSLHRQGAEGTEAFF. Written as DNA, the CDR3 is TGCGCCAGCAGCTTGCATCGGCAGGGGGCGGAAGGGACTGAAGCTTTCTTT. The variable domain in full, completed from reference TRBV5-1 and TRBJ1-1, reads KAGVTQTPRYLIKTRGQQVTLSCSPISGHRSVSWYQQTPGQGLQFLFEYFSETQRNKGNFPGRFSGRQFSNSRSEMNVSTLELGDSALYLCASSLHRQGAEGTEAFFGQGTRLTVV.

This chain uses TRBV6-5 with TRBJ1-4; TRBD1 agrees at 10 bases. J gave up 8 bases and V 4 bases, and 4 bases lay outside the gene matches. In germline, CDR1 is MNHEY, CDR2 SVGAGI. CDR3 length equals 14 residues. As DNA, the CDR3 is TGTGCCAGCAGTTCAGGGACAGGGGTCGAAAAACTGTTTTTT. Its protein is CASSSGTGVEKLFF.

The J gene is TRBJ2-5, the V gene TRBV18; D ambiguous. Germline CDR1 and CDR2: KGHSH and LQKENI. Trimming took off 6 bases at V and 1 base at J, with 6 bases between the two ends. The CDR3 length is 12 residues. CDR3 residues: CASSLIQETQYF. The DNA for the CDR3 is TGTGCCAGCTCTCTTATCCAAGAGACCCAGTACTTC.